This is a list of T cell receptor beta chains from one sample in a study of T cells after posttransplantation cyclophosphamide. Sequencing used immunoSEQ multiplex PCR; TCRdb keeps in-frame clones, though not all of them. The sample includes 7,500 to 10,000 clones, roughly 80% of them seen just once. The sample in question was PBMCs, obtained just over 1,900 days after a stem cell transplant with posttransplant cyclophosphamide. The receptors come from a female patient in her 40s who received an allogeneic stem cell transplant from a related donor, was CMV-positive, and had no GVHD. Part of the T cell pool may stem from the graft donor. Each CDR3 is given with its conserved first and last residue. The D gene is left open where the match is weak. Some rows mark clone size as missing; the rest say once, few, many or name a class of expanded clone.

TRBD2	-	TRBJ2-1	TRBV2	CASSEDPGRPYNEQFF	TGTGCCAGCAGTGAAGACCCCGGGAGGCCCTACAATGAGCAGTTCTTC
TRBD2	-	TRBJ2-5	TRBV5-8	CASSKGLAERQETQYF	TGTGCCAGCAGCAAGGGACTAGCGGAGCGGCAAGAGACCCAGTACTTC
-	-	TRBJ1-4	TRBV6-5	CASSAFSYNEKLFF	TGTGCCAGCAGTGCGTTCTCTTATAATGAAAAACTGTTTTTT
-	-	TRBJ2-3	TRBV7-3	CASSLGRSTDTQYF	TGTGCCAGCAGCTTAGGTAGAAGCACAGATACGCAGTATTTT
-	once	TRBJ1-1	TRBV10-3	CAISTINTEAFF	TGTGCCATCAGTACAATAAACACTGAAGCTTTCTTT
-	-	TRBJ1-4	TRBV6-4	CASSAGESANEKLFF	TGTGCCAGCAGCGCAGGGGAATCCGCTAATGAAAAACTGTTTTTT
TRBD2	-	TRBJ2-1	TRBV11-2	CASTSNSGGGHNEQFF	TGTGCCAGCACCTCAAATAGCGGGGGGGGACACAATGAGCAGTTCTTC
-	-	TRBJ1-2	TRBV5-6	CASSRGAVTDYGYTF	TGTGCCAGCAGCCGGGGGGCAGTTACTGACTATGGCTACACCTTC
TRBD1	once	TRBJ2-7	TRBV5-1	CASSLPGQGYEQYF	TGCGCCAGCAGCTTACCGGGACAGGGCTACGAGCAGTACTTC
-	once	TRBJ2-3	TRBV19	CASKASADTQYF	TGTGCCAGTAAGGCTAGTGCAGATACGCAGTATTTT
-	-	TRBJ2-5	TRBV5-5	CASSLGLARETQYF	TGTGCCAGCAGCTTGGGCCTCGCGCGAGAGACCCAGTACTTC
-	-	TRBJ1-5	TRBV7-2	CASSLVSGAGQPQHF	TGTGCCAGCAGCTTAGTTTCAGGGGCGGGTCAGCCCCAGCATTTT
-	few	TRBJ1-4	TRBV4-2	CASSFPRTATNEKLFF	TGTGCCAGCAGCTTCCCGAGGACAGCAACTAATGAAAAACTGTTTTTT
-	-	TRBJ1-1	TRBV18	CASSPSFRVPNTEAFF	TGTGCCAGCTCACCATCGTTTCGGGTTCCGAACACTGAAGCTTTCTTT
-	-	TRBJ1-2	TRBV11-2	CASSLSTGSHSYGYTF	TGTGCCAGCAGCTTATCTACCGGGTCCCATTCCTATGGCTACACCTTC
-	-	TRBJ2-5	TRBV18	CASSREADSSTQYF	TGTGCCAGCTCACGGGAGGCTGACTCGTCGACCCAGTACTTC
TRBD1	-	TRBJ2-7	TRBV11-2	CASRGDREEQYF	TGTGCCAGCAGGGGGGACAGGGAAGAGCAGTACTTC